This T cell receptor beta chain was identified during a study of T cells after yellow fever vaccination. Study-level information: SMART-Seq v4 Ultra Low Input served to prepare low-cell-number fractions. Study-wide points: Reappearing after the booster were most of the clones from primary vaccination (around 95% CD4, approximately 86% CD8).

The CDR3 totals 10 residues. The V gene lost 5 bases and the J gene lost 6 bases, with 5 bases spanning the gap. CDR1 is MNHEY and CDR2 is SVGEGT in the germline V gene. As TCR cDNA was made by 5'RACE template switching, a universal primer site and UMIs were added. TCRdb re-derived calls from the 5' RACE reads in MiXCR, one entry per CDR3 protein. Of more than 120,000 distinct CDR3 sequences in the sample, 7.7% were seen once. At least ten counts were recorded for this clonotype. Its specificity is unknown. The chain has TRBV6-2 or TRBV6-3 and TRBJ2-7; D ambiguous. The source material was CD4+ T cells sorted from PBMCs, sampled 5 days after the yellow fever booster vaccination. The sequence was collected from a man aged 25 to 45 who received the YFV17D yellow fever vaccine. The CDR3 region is CASSHGEQYF. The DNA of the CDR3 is TGTGCCAGCAGTCATGGCGAGCAGTACTTC.